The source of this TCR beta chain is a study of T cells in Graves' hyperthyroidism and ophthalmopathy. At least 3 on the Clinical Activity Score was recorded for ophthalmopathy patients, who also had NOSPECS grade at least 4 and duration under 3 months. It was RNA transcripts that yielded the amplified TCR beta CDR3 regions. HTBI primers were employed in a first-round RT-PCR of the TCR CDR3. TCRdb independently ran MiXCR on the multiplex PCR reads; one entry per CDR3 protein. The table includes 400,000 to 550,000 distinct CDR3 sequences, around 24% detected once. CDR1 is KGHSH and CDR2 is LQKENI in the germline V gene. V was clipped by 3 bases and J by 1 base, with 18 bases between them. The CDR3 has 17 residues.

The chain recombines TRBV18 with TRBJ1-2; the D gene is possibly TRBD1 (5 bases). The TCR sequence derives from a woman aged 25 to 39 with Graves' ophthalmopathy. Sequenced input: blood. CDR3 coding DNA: TGTGCCAGCTCACCGGTGGCAGGGCGCCCTTTTAACTATGGCTACACCTTC. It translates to CASSPVAGRPFNYGYTF.